The 18 T cell receptor beta chains in this list originate from one sample, sequenced in a study of radiotherapy plus CTLA-4 blockade in lung cancer. Generated by immunoSEQ multiplex PCR, the TCRdb table keeps only in-frame clones and is missing some. This repertoire shows over 70,000 clones, around 87% found once; its top ten account for just over 2%. The source material was peripheral blood, sampled from a patient treated with radiotherapy plus ipilimumab. Every receptor here comes from a human donor with non-small cell lung cancer who had a partial response to radiotherapy plus ipilimumab.

The chain is built from TRBV19 and TRBJ1-6, with D uncertain. Between the trimmed V and J ends, which lost 6 bases and 6 bases, there was a span of 12 bases. CDR3 size: 14 residues. CDR1 is LNHDA and CDR2 is SQIVND in the germline V gene (reference sequence). CDR3 amino acids: CASSLTTSNSPLHF. The CDR3 region has the DNA TGTGCCAGTAGCCTGACAACTTCTAATTCACCCCTCCACTTT.

In its sample, this clone was seen once. The gene calls are TRBV28 and TRBJ2-7, with D possibly TRBD1 on 6 matching bases. CDR1 is MDHEN and CDR2 is SYDVKM in the germline V gene. V lost 6 bases and J lost 0, with 15 bases in between. The CDR3 spans 15 residues. Here the CDR3 reads CASSPTGTFSYEQYF. CDR3 in DNA: TGTGCCAGCAGCCCTACCGGGACATTCTCCTACGAGCAGTACTTC.

This clone was observed a single time. The V call is TRBV7-9, the J call TRBJ2-1; D might be TRBD1 (5 bases). V lost 5 bases and J 1 base, leaving 12 bases between the germline ends. Germline V gene lookup returns CDR1 SEHNR and CDR2 FQNEAQ (reference sequence). The CDR3 is made up of 15 amino acids. CDR3 coding DNA: TGTGCCAGCAGCCCCGGACAAGGTTCCTACAATGAGCAGTTCTTC. The encoded protein is CASSPGQGSYNEQFF.

This chain uses TRBV20-1 with TRBJ2-5; no firm D call. The J call may be faulty, since TRBJ2-7 better matches the DNA end. CDR1 is DFQATT and CDR2 is SNEGSKA in the germline V gene (reference sequence). The CDR3 is 11 amino acids. In DNA form, the CDR3 reads TGCAGCGTCGGTCAAGCCTACGAGCAGTACTTC. This codes for CSVGQAYEQYF.

This sequence joins TRBV5-1 and TRBJ2-7; D remains ambiguous. Per germline, CDR1 SGHRS and CDR2 YFSETQ. Trimming removed 0 bases from V and 3 bases from J, with 10 bases in between. This CDR3 spans 14 amino acids. The CDR3 bases are TGCGCCAGCAGCTTGGCCCCCGCTAACTACGAGCAGTACTTC. Translated: CASSLAPANYEQYF. The complete variable domain, with remaining parts taken from reference TRBV5-1 and TRBJ2-7, reads KAGVTQTPRYLIKTRGQQVTLSCSPISGHRSVSWYQQTPGQGLQFLFEYFSETQRNKGNFPGRFSGRQFSNSRSEMNVSTLELGDSALYLCASSLAPANYEQYFGPGTRLTVT.

The chain uses TRBV28 and TRBJ2-3; TRBD2 might be the D (5 bases). The V and J ends lost 4 bases and 6 bases respectively, with 8 bases between them. This CDR3 is built from 12 residues. Germline assignment: CDR1 MDHEN and CDR2 SYDVKM. This CDR3 is CASSSGWDTQYF. Here the CDR3 DNA reads TGTGCCAGCAGTTCGGGATGGGATACGCAGTATTTT.

This chain uses TRBV28 with TRBJ2-7; the match to TRBD1 covers 9 bases. V was clipped by 2 bases and J by 2 bases; unmatched bases: 7. Germline V CDR1 and CDR2: MDHEN, SYDVKM. The CDR3 spans 16 residues. The CDR3 DNA follows: TGTGCCAGCAGTTTAGTTTTTGGGACAGGGCCCTACGAGCAGTACTTC. This codes for CASSLVFGTGPYEQYF.

This clone was found a few times. The genes are TRBV19 and TRBJ1-3; no clear D gene. The CDR3 contains 15 residues. CDR1 LNHDA and CDR2 SQIVND come from the germline V gene (reference sequence). The V end lost 1 base, the J end lost 0 bases, and 7 bases lay between the germline ends. The CDR3 DNA follows: TGTGCCAGTAGTATAGCTAGAACCTCTGGAAACACCATATATTTT. This codes for CASSIARTSGNTIYF.

The chain recombines TRBV5-1 with TRBJ2-1; TRBD2 aligns across 9 bases. The CDR3 is made up of 16 amino acids. V lost 7 bases and J lost 4; bases outside the gene matches: 12. Per germline, CDR1 SGHRS and CDR2 YFSETQ. The chain's CDR3 is CASHFPTSGSYNEQFF. CDR3 in DNA: TGCGCCAGCCACTTCCCAACTAGCGGGTCTTACAATGAGCAGTTCTTC.

The rearrangement links TRBV5-1 to TRBJ2-6; 10 nucleotides agree with TRBD1. CDR1 SGHRS and CDR2 YFSETQ come from the germline V gene. The CDR3 runs 19 residues. V shed 4 bases, J shed 2 bases, and the junction held 12 bases outside the gene matches. CDR3 DNA: TGCGCCAGCAGCAAGAGGGACAGGGGCGCCCCGCCTGGGGCCAACGTCCTGACTTTC. Protein sequence: CASSKRDRGAPPGANVLTF.

The rearrangement links TRBV19 to TRBJ1-6; TRBD1 agrees at 7 bases. The germline CDR1 and CDR2 sequences are LNHDA and SQIVND (reference sequence). Trimming at V came to 9 bases and at J to 6 bases, leaving 8 bases not matched to a gene. The CDR3 loop spans 14 amino acids. The CDR3 reads CASQKTGSNSPLHF. In DNA form, the CDR3 reads TGTGCCAGCCAAAAGACAGGGAGTAATTCACCCCTCCACTTT.

The rearrangement uses TRBV29-1 and TRBJ1-2; TRBD1 might be the D (6 bases). Germline V gives CDR1 SQVTM, CDR2 ANQGSEA. Between the trimmed V and J ends, which lost 6 bases and 0 bases, there was a span of 14 bases. The CDR3 runs 14 residues. CDR3 sequence: CSVNARGTNYGYTF. The CDR3 region has the DNA TGCAGCGTGAATGCGAGGGGGACTAACTATGGCTACACCTTC.

In its sample, this clone was seen once. V and J are TRBV9 and TRBJ2-6; TRBD1 agrees at 9 bases. Unmatched junction bases numbered 3, after V lost 2 bases and J lost 6 bases. CDR1 is SGDLS and CDR2 is YYNGEE in the germline V gene. The CDR3 sequence is 15 residues long. The CDR3 DNA sequence: TGTGCCAGCAGCGTGGGGACAGGGACGGCCAACGTCCTGACTTTC. As protein: CASSVGTGTANVLTF.

Notes on this clone: Here the CDR3 omits its conserved ending phenylalanine or tryptophan, so a read error is the likely source. The chain joins TRBV20-1 to TRBJ2-3; TRBD1 agrees at 8 bases. This CDR3 is 11 amino acids long. V lost 5 bases to trimming and J lost 10 bases; unmatched junction nucleotides: 5. Germline V gene lookup returns CDR1 DFQATT and CDR2 SNEGSKA (reference sequence). CDR3 in amino acids: CSAGQGSSQYS. CDR3 DNA sequence: TGCAGTGCTGGACAGGGCAGTTCGCAGTATTCT.

The chain is built from TRBV5-1 and TRBJ2-5, with D possibly TRBD1 on 6 matching bases. The length of the CDR3 is 13 residues. V was shortened by 6 bases and J by 5 bases, with 14 bases between the two germline ends. CDR1 is SGHRS, CDR2 YFSETQ, per germline. In DNA, the CDR3 is TGCGCCAGCAAAGAACAGGGAGCGGAGACCCAGTACTTC. Protein product: CASKEQGAETQYF.

The genes are TRBV4-1 and TRBJ2-3; 7 bases agree with TRBD2. V gave up 0 bases and J gave up 5 bases; unmatched junction bases: 8. CDR3 length: 16 residues. CDR1 is MGHRA, CDR2 YSYEKL, per germline. The DNA for the CDR3 is TGCGCCAGCAGCCAAGACCCGGCTAGCGGAAGAGATACGCAGTATTTT. Amino acids: CASSQDPASGRDTQYF.

The chain uses TRBV6-6 and TRBJ2-1; 12 nucleotides match TRBD2. The CDR3 sequence is 15 residues long. Germline assignment: CDR1 MNHNY and CDR2 SVGAGI (reference sequence). V shed 6 bases, J shed 5 bases, and the junction held 5 bases outside the gene matches. As DNA, the CDR3 is TGTGCCAGCAGAAACCTAGCGGGAGGGGACAATGAGCAGTTCTTC. Protein sequence: CASRNLAGGDNEQFF.

The J gene is TRBJ1-5, the V gene TRBV7-8; TRBD1 might be the D (5 bases). V was pared by 1 base and J by 6 bases, with 16 bases between. CDR1 is SGHVS, CDR2 FQNEAQ, per germline. The CDR3 is 16 amino acids. DNA of the CDR3: TGTGCCAGCAGCTTAGGGGCAGGGAGGCAAGGTCAGCCCCAGCATTTT. This codes for CASSLGAGRQGQPQHF.